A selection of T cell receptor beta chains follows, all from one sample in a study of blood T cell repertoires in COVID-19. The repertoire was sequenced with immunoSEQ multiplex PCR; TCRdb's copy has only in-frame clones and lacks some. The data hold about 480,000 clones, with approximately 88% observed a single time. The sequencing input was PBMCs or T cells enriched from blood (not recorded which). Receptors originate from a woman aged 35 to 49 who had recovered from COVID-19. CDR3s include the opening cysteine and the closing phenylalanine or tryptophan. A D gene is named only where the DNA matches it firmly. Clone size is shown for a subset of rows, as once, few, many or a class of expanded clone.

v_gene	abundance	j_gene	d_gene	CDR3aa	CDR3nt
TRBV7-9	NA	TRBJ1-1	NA	CASSLAAGGLQVEAFF	TGTGCCAGCAGCTTAGCCGCCGGGGGACTGCAAGTGGAGGCTTTCTTT
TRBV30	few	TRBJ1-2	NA	CAWGVADYGYTF	TGTGCCTGGGGGGTGGCAGACTATGGCTACACCTTC
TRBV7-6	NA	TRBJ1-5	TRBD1	CASSRGTVNQPQHF	TGTGCCAGCAGCAGGGGGACAGTTAATCAGCCCCAGCATTTT
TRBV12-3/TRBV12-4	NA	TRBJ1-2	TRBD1	CASSFRGLYGYTF	TGTGCCAGCAGTTTCAGGGGGCTATATGGCTACACCTTC
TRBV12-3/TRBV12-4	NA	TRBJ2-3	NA	CASSLESGDTQYF	TGTGCCAGCAGTTTAGAATCGGGAGATACGCAGTATTTT
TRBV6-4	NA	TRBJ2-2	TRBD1	CAPHSGTGARTGELFF	TGTGCCCCCCACTCCGGGACAGGCGCCCGCACCGGGGAGCTGTTTTTT
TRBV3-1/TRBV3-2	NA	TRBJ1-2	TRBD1	CASSQITGATSYGYTF	TGTGCCAGCAGCCAGATAACAGGGGCCACGTCCTATGGCTACACCTTC
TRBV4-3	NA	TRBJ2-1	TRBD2	CASSQDVPSGYNEQFF	TGCGCCAGCAGCCAAGATGTGCCTAGCGGGTACAATGAGCAGTTCTTC
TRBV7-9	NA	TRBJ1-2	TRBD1	CASSSPGQGSYGYTF	TGTGCCAGCAGCTCACCGGGACAGGGATCCTATGGCTACACCTTC
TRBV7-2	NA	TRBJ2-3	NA	CASSLVRGYQIQGDTQYF	TGTGCCAGCAGCTTAGTTAGGGGCTACCAAATCCAGGGGGATACGCAGTATTTT
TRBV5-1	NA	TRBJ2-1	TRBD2	CASSLRTSGSHGNEQFF	TGCGCCAGCAGCCTCCGAACAAGCGGGAGCCATGGCAATGAGCAGTTCTTC
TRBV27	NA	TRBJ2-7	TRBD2	CASSLVLAGVGEQYF	TGTGCCAGCAGTTTAGTACTAGCGGGAGTCGGCGAGCAGTACTTC
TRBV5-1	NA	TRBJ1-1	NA	CASSLAGVLGTEAFF	TGCGCCAGCAGCTTGGCGGGTGTATTGGGCACTGAAGCTTTCTTT
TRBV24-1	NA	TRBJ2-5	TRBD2	CATSALGREETQYF	TGTGCCACCAGTGCTTTGGGGAGGGAAGAGACCCAGTACTTC
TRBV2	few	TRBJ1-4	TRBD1	CASRIQGARTNEKLFF	TGTGCCAGCAGAATACAGGGGGCCCGAACTAATGAAAAACTGTTTTTT
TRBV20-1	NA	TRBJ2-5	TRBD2	CSASRGLAVQETQYF	TGCAGTGCTAGTCGCGGACTAGCGGTCCAAGAGACCCAGTACTTC
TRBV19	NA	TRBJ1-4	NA	CATSSGGGDEKLFF	TGTGCCACCTCATCCGGCGGGGGGGATGAAAAACTGTTTTTT
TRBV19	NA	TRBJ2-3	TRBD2	CASSLIFSGVADTQYF	TGTGCCAGTAGTCTGATATTTAGCGGGGTCGCAGATACGCAGTATTTT
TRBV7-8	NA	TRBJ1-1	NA	CASSPGDSNTEAFF	TGTGCCAGCAGCCCGGGGGACTCGAACACTGAAGCTTTCTTT
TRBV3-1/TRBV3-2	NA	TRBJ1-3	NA	CASSQRTGGNTIYF	TGTGCCAGCAGCCAAAGGACGGGGGGAAACACCATATATTTT
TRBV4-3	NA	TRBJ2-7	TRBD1	CASSPDRGREQYF	TGCGCCAGCAGCCCGGACAGGGGGCGCGAGCAGTACTTC
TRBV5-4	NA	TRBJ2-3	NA	CASSRNTISSTDTQYF	TGTGCCAGCAGCCGGAATACTATATCTAGCACAGATACGCAGTATTTT
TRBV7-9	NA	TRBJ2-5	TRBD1	CASSSRNRGPQETQYF	TGTGCCAGCAGCTCCCGGAACAGGGGGCCTCAAGAGACCCAGTACTTC
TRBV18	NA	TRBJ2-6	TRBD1	CASSPTGGRVSGANVLTF	TGTGCCAGCTCACCGACAGGGGGCAGGGTCTCTGGGGCCAACGTCCTGACTTTC
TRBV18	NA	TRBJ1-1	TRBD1	CASSPIQGGKDTEAFF	TGTGCCAGCTCACCGATACAGGGGGGTAAAGACACTGAAGCTTTCTTT
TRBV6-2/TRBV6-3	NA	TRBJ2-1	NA	CASSHTGGRNNEQFF	TGTGCCAGCAGCCACACTGGGGGGAGGAACAATGAGCAGTTCTTC
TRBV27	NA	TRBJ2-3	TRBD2	CASSLSRSRGTSGRAPDTQYF	TGTGCCAGCAGTTTATCGCGCTCGCGGGGGACTAGCGGGAGGGCTCCAGATACGCAGTATTTT
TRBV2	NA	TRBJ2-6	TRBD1	CASRPGGTGANVLTF	TGTGCCAGCAGACCAGGGGGAACTGGGGCCAACGTCCTGACTTTC
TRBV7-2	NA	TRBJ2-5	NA	CASSRELARPGGETQYF	TGTGCCAGCAGCCGGGAGCTAGCGCGCCCAGGGGGAGAGACCCAGTACTTC
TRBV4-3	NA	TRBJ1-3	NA	CASSGQGILSGNTIYF	TGCGCCAGCAGCGGCCAGGGTATTCTCTCTGGAAACACCATATATTTT
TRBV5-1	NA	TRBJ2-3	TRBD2	CASSYSGRTDTQYF	TGCGCCAGCAGCTATAGCGGGAGGACAGATACGCAGTATTTT
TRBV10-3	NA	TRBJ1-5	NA	CAISESGQGGQPQHF	TGTGCCATCAGTGAGTCAGGGCAGGGAGGTCAGCCCCAGCATTTT
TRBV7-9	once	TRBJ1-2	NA	CASSRGARSYGYTF	TGTGCCAGCAGTCGGGGGGCGCGGAGCTATGGCTACACCTTC
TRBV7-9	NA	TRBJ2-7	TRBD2	CASSSPGLAGNEQYF	TGTGCCAGCAGCTCACCGGGACTAGCGGGAAACGAGCAGTACTTC
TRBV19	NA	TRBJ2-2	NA	CASSIRRTGELFF	TGTGCCAGTAGTATAAGGCGGACCGGGGAGCTGTTTTTT
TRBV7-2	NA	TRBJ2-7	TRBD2	CASSFKAGANRQSYEQYF	TGTGCCAGCAGCTTTAAAGCGGGGGCGAATAGACAGTCCTACGAGCAGTACTTC
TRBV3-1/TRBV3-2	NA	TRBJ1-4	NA	CASSRGQNNEKLFF	TGTGCCAGCAGCCGCGGCCAGAACAATGAAAAACTGTTTTTT
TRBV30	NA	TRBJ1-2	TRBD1	CAQDRADYGYTF	TGTGCCCAAGACAGGGCGGACTATGGCTACACCTTC
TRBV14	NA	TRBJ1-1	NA	CASSQWGLNTEAFF	TGTGCCAGCAGCCAATGGGGGCTGAACACTGAAGCTTTCTTT
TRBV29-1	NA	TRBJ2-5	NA	CSVERGNQETQYF	TGCAGCGTTGAACGGGGAAACCAAGAGACCCAGTACTTC
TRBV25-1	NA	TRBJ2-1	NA	CASRPTNYYNEQFF	TGTGCCAGCAGGCCCACGAACTACTACAATGAGCAGTTCTTC